This T cell receptor beta chain came from a study of T cell responses to AZD1222 COVID-19 vaccine. Looking at the study overall: Some second doses came at about 4 weeks and others at about 12 weeks; these were pooled. Findings and limits, study-wide: Increased Spike-specific TCR breadth and depth were observed after two AZD1222 doses.

The CDR3 has 12 residues. Trimming cost V 4 bases and J 4 bases, with 7 bases left between them. The germline gives CDR1 ENHRY, CDR2 SYGVKD. Measured with immunoSEQ multiplex PCR; TCRdb has only the in-frame clones, and not every one. The data contain around 120,000 clones, roughly 90% of them singletons. As to this clone: Its antigen is undetermined.

The clonotype originates from an adult in good health. V gene TRBV10-3 combines with J gene TRBJ1-2, with D possibly being TRBD1 (6 bases). The source was peripheral blood, collected on day 0 of AZD1222 vaccination. CDR3 bases: TGTGCCATCAGTGGGGACACCTATGGCTACACCTTC. Protein sequence: CAISGDTYGYTF.